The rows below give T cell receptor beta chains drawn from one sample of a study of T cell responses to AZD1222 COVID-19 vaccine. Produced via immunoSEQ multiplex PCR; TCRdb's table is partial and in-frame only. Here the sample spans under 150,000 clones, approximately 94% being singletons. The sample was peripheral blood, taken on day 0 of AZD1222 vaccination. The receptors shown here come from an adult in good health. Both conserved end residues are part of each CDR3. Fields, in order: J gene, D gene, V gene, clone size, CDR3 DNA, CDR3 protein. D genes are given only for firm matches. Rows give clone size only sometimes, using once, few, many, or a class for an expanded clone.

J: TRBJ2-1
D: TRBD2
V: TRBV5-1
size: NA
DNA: TGCGCCAGCAGCTTGTTAGCGGGGGATGAGCAGTTCTTC
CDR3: CASSLLAGDEQFF

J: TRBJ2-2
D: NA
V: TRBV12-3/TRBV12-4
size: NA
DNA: TGTGCCAGCATAAATTTCGGGGAGCTGTTTTTT
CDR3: CASINFGELFF

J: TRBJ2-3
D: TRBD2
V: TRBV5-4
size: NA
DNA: TGTGCCAGCAGCACGGGACTAGCGGGACTGCCGAGCACAGATACGCAGTATTTT
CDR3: CASSTGLAGLPSTDTQYF

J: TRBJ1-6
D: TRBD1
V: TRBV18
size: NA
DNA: TGTGCCAGCACGACAGGGATGGGTTCACCCCTCCACTTT
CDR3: CASTTGMGSPLHF

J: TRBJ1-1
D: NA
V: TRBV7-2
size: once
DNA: TGTGCCACAAGATTCGGGGGGAACACTGAAGCTTTCTTT
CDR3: CATRFGGNTEAFF

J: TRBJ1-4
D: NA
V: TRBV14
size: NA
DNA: TGTGCCAGCAGCCAAGATCTAATCGGCACAGACGAAAAACTGTTTTTT
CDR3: CASSQDLIGTDEKLFF

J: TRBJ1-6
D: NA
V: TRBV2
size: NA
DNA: TGTGCCAGCAGTGGGGGGCTTTCGGGCAATTCACCCCTCCACTTT
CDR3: CASSGGLSGNSPLHF

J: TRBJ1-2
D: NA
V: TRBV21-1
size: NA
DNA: TGTGCCAGCAGCAAAGGGAGGGGTAAGGTCTATGGCTACACCTTC
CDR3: CASSKGRGKVYGYTF

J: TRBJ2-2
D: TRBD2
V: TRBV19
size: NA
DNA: TGTGCCAGTAGTACGTGGAGCGGGACCCTTCCCGGGGAGCTGTTTTTT
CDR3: CASSTWSGTLPGELFF

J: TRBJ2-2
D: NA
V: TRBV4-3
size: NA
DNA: TGCGCCAGCAGCCAACTGCAGGGTGCCGGGGAGCTGTTTTTT
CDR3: CASSQLQGAGELFF

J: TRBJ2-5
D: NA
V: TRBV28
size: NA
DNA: TGTGCCAGCAGTTTACCTGGGACCCAGTACTTC
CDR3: CASSLPGTQYF

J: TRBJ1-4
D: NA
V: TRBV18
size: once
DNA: TGTGCCAGCTCTCCCTTCGATGCAACTAATGAAAAACTGTTTTTT
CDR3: CASSPFDATNEKLFF

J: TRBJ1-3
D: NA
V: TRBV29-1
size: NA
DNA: TGCAGCGTTTATCTCGAACTGGGAAACACCATATATTTT
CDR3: CSVYLELGNTIYF

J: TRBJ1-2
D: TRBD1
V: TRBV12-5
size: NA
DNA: TGTGCTAGTGGTTTGGGACAGGGTTATGGCTACACCTTC
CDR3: CASGLGQGYGYTF

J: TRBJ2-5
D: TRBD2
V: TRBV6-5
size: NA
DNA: TGTGCCATATCGGGACTAGCGGCCGGGGGCCAGTACTTC
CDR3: CAISGLAAGGQYF

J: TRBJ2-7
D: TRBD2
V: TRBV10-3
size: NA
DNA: TGTGCCATCCGGGAGGGTAGCGGGGGCTACGAGCAGTACTTC
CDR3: CAIREGSGGYEQYF

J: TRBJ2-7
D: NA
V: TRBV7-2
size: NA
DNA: TGTGCCAGCAGCTTCCAGGGCGACAACCTCTCCTACGAGCAGTACTTC
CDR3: CASSFQGDNLSYEQYF

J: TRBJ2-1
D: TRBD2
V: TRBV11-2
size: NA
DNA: TGTGCCAGCAGCTTAGTCCCCGGACTAGCGGGGAAACAAAATGAGCAGTTCTTC
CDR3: CASSLVPGLAGKQNEQFF

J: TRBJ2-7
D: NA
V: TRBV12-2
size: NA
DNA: TGTGCAAGTCGCTTAGCCTCAGGGACTAGCGGGAGTTACGAGCAGTACTTC
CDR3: CASRLASGTSGSYEQYF

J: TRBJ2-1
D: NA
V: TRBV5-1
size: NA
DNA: TGCGCCAGCAGCAGAAGATTAATGGATGAGCAGTTCTTC
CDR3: CASSRRLMDEQFF

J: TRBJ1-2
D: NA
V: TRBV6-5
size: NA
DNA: TGTGCCAGCAGTTACCGGGGCCTCGGGGGCTACACCTTC
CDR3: CASSYRGLGGYTF

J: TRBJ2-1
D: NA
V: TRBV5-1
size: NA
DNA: TGCGCCAGCAGCCCGCCCAGAAGTTCCTACAATGAGCAGTTCTTC
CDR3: CASSPPRSSYNEQFF

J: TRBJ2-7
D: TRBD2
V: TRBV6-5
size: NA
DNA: TGTGCCAGCAGTCCTGGACTAGTAGAGTACTTC
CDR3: CASSPGLVEYF

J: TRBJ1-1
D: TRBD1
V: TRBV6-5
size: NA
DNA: TGTGCCAGCAGGCGGATAACCGGGACAGCTGAAGCTTTCTTT
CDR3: CASRRITGTAEAFF

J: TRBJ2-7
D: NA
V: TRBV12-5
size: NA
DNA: TGTGCTAGTGGTTCACGCCCCCGGCAGGGGTCTAACTACGAGCAGTACTTC
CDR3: CASGSRPRQGSNYEQYF

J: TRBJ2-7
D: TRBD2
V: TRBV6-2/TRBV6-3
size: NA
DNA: TGTGCCAGCAGTTACGACGGGAGGGGACCGTACGAGCAGTACTTC
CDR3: CASSYDGRGPYEQYF

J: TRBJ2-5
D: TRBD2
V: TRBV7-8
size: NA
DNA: TGTGCCAGCAGCTCCAGGGTAGCGGGAGCCCCAGGGAGTCAAGAGACCCAGTACTTC
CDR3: CASSSRVAGAPGSQETQYF

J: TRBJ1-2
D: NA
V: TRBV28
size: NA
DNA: TGTGCCAGCAGTTTAGGGGTAGGCTATGGCTACACCTTC
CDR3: CASSLGVGYGYTF

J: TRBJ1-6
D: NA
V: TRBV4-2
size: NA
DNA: TGTGCCAGCAGCCAAGACAATCGAGGGTCCTCACCCCTCCACTTT
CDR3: CASSQDNRGSSPLHF

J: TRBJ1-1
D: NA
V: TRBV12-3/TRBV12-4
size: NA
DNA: TGTGCCAGCAGGGAAGGGGTAGAAGCTTTCTTT
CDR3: CASREGVEAFF

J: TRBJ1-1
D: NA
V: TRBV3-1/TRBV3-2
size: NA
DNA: TGTGCCAGCAGCCTCGGCCGGGGAGGACGGACTGAAGCTTTCTTT
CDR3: CASSLGRGGRTEAFF

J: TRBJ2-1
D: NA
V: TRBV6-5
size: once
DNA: TGTGCCAGCAGAAAGCGGTTGACTTCCTACAATGAGCAGTTCTTC
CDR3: CASRKRLTSYNEQFF

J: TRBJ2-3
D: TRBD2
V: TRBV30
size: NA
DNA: TGTGCCTGGGGGACTAGCGGGAGGTTCACAGATACGCAGTATTTT
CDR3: CAWGTSGRFTDTQYF

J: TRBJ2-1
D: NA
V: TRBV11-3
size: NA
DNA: TGTGCCAGCAGCTTAGGGCGGGGAGCGTACAATGAGCAGTTCTTC
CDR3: CASSLGRGAYNEQFF

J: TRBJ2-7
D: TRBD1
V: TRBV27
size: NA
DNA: TGTGCCAGCAGTTTATCGAACGGACAGGGGTACGAGCAGTACTTC
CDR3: CASSLSNGQGYEQYF

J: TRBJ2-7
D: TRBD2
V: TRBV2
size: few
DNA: TGTGCCAGCAGCCCGGGACTAGCACCTCACGAGCAGTACTTC
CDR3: CASSPGLAPHEQYF

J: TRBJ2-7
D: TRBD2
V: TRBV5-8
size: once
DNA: TGTGCCAGCTACGACAATGGACTAGCGGGGAATTACGAGCAGTACTTC
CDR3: CASYDNGLAGNYEQYF

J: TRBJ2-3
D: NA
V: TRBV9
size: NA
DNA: TGTGCCAGCAGCGGTGGAGCTGCAGATACGCAGTATTTT
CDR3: CASSGGAADTQYF

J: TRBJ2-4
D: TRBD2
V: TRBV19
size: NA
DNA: TGTGCCAGTAGTCCCGGACTAGCGGGACCGTGGAAAAACATTCAGTACTTC
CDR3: CASSPGLAGPWKNIQYF

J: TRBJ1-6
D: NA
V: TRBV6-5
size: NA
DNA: TGTGCCAGCAGTTACTCAGGGAGAGGCGGTTCACCCCTCCACTTT
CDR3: CASSYSGRGGSPLHF

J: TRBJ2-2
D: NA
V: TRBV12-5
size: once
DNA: TGTGCTAGTGGTTTGGTAGTTTTGGGATATCCGAACACCGGGGAGCTGTTTTTT
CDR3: CASGLVVLGYPNTGELFF

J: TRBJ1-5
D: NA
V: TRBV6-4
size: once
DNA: TGTGCCAGCACCGAGGGGGGCAATCAGCCCCAGCATTTT
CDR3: CASTEGGNQPQHF